Each of the 27 T cell receptor beta chains below was sequenced from the same sample in a study of glioma-infiltrating T cells. TCR alpha and beta CDR3 regions were amplified from RNA using iRepertoire nested multiplex PCR. Each CDR3 protein is one row after TCRdb ran MiXCR on the multiplex PCR reads. The table shows over 140,000 distinct CDR3 sequences, with 39% occurring only once. The material sequenced was glioma tissue, nonneoplastic brain tissue, or PBMCs (not recorded which). The source of these receptors is a human donor with low-grade glioma or glioblastoma, undergoing nonglioma brain surgery, or in good health (not recorded which).

The chain uses TRBV2 and TRBJ2-4, with TRBD2 identical over 7 bases. The CDR3 runs 16 residues. CDR1 and CDR2 (germline): SNHLY, FYNNEI. V lost 3 bases, J lost 0 bases, and 5 bases stayed unmatched. The CDR3 spells CASSDGLAEAKNIQYF. The CDR3 DNA reads TGTGCCAGCAGTGACGGGCTAGCGGAAGCCAAAAACATTCAGTACTTC.

V and J are TRBV6-1 and TRBJ2-7; the D gene is possibly TRBD1 (5 bases). The CDR3 length is 13 residues. V gave up 7 bases and J gave up 3 bases, with 13 bases separating them. Germline CDR1 MNHNS, CDR2 SASEGT. The CDR3 DNA sequence: TGTGCCAGCACCAATCGACAGTACTACGAGCAGTACTTC. Its protein is CASTNRQYYEQYF.

The sample holds a few counts of this clonotype. The V and J genes are TRBV24-1 and TRBJ2-7; D gene unclear. The V end lost 4 bases, the J end lost 7 bases, and 10 bases lay between the germline ends. CDR3 length: 12 residues. The germline V gene encodes CDR1 KGHDR and CDR2 SFDVKD. The CDR3 region has the DNA TGTGCCACCAGTGACGGGCCAACGGAGCAGTACTTC. Its translation: CATSDGPTEQYF.

At least ten counts were recorded for this clonotype. The CDR3 spells CASRTGTSGGNEQFF. CDR3 DNA sequence: TGTGCCAGCAGGACTGGGACTAGCGGTGGAAATGAGCAGTTCTTC. The V and J genes are TRBV6-1 and TRBJ2-1; 11 positions match TRBD2. V lost 6 bases, J lost 7 bases, and 8 bases stayed unmatched. CDR1 is MNHNS, CDR2 SASEGT, per germline. The CDR3 loop spans 15 amino acids.

The chain is built from TRBV6-6 and TRBJ1-1; no definite D call. V shed 2 bases and J shed 7 bases, with 11 bases lying between them. In germline, CDR1 is MNHNY, CDR2 SVGAGI (reference sequence). The CDR3 runs 13 residues. CDR3 protein: CASSYSRRFEAFF. The CDR3 DNA is TGTGCCAGCAGTTACAGTCGCAGATTTGAAGCTTTCTTT.

The V and J genes are TRBV12-3 or TRBV12-4 and TRBJ2-7; no clear D gene. Trimming took off 3 bases at V and 5 bases at J, with 5 bases between the two ends. The CDR3 contains 11 residues. The DNA for the CDR3 is TGTGCCAGCAGTTTGAGTGACGAGCAGTACTTC. It specifies CASSLSDEQYF.

The rearrangement joins TRBV5-1 to TRBJ2-1; D could derive from TRBD1 or TRBD2 (5 bases each). V was trimmed by 0 bases and J by 4 bases, leaving 11 bases between them. The CDR3 contains 15 residues. Germline lookup yields CDR1 SGHRS and CDR2 YFSETQ. In DNA form, the CDR3 reads TGCGCCAGCAGCTTGGCCAGGGAGTCTTACAATGAGCAGTTCTTC. It is translated as CASSLARESYNEQFF.

This clonotype was counted a few times. The V gene is TRBV7-8, the J gene TRBJ1-2, with D possibly matching TRBD1 (6 bases). CDR1 is SGHVS, CDR2 FQNEAQ, per germline. Between the trimmed V and J ends, which lost 5 bases and 6 bases, there was a span of 22 bases. This CDR3 contains 16 residues. The CDR3 nucleotides are TGTGCCAGCAGCCTTTACTCTCCGACAGGTTCTAATGGCTACACCTTC. Translated, it gives CASSLYSPTGSNGYTF.

This clonotype has a count of ten or more. The genes are TRBV6-1 and TRBJ1-5; TRBD1 matches at 9 bases. Unmatched junction bases numbered 7, after V lost 6 bases and J lost 7 bases. CDR1 and CDR2 (germline): MNHNS, SASEGT. The CDR3 loop spans 14 amino acids. In nucleotides, the CDR3 is TGTGCCAGCAGCCGGGACAGGGACGACCAGCCCCAGCATTTT. Its translation: CASSRDRDDQPQHF.

This clonotype was counted ten times or more. The V gene is TRBV20-1, the J gene TRBJ2-3; D is uncertain. Germline V gene lookup returns CDR1 DFQATT and CDR2 SNEGSKA (reference sequence). The V and J ends lost 2 bases and 9 bases respectively, with 9 bases between them. The CDR3 is 11 amino acids. DNA for the CDR3: TGCAGTGCTAGATACTCGGTGACGCAGTATTTT. Encoded protein: CSARYSVTQYF.

Concerning this clonotype itself: One end of the junction fails to match germline, which may point to a read error. The CDR3 DNA reads TGTGCCAGCTCACCACAGGGGGCAGATACGCAGTATTTT. Protein product: CASSPQGADTQYF. The gene calls are TRBV4-1 and TRBJ2-3; TRBD1 matches 8 bases. CDR1 is MGHRA and CDR2 is YSYEKL in the germline V gene. This CDR3 spans 13 amino acids.

This clonotype was counted between two and nine times. The rearrangement joins TRBV7-9 to TRBJ1-1; weak D call: TRBD1 (6 bases). This CDR3 spans 12 amino acids. Trimming took off 4 bases at V and 10 bases at J, with 13 bases between the two ends. Germline values: CDR1 SEHNR, CDR2 FQNEAQ (reference sequence). For the CDR3, the DNA is TGTGCCAGCAGCTCACCAGGGGACACAGCTTTCTTT. This gives the protein CASSSPGDTAFF.

J is TRBJ1-4 and V is TRBV12-3 or TRBV12-4; possible D gene TRBD1, 6 bases. With 4 bases removed from V and 6 bases from J, the gap between germline ends came to 9 bases. This CDR3 has 13 amino acids. The CDR3 DNA reads as TGTGCCAGCAGTTCAGGGGTGGATGAAAAACTGTTTTTT. Its translation: CASSSGVDEKLFF.

The CDR3 protein is CSASGLAGVETQYF. The CDR3, as DNA: TGCAGTGCTAGTGGGCTAGCGGGAGTGGAGACCCAGTACTTC. J is TRBJ2-5 and V is TRBV20-1, with TRBD2 matching over 10 bases. V shed 3 bases and J 5 bases; nucleotides not matched to a gene: 6. The CDR3 totals 14 residues. Germline lookup yields CDR1 DFQATT and CDR2 SNEGSKA (reference sequence).

This clonotype was found many times. The chain is built from TRBV6-2 or TRBV6-3 and TRBJ2-1; perhaps TRBD1 as D (5 bases). This CDR3 has 12 residues. CDR1 MNHEY and CDR2 SVGEGT come from the germline V gene. The V end was cut by 4 bases, the J end by 7 bases, with 8 bases between. CDR3 bases: TGTGCCAGCAGTTTGGGGCGGAATGAGCAGTTCTTC. This gives the protein CASSLGRNEQFF.

The CDR3: CASSQEDRDNSPLHF. The CDR3 DNA reads TGCGCCAGCAGCCAAGAGGACAGGGATAATTCACCCCTCCACTTT. The chain combines TRBV4-1 with TRBJ1-6; 8 nucleotides agree with TRBD1. The V and J ends lost 0 bases and 5 bases, in that order; junction bases with no gene match: 0. Germline CDR1 and CDR2: MGHRA and YSYEKL. The CDR3 length is 15 residues.

The chain combines TRBV2 with TRBJ1-1; D is unclear. Per the germline V gene, CDR1 is SNHLY and CDR2 is FYNNEI. With 3 bases removed from V and 4 bases from J, the gap between germline ends came to 6 bases. CDR3 length: 12 amino acids. The CDR3: CASSDGFTEAFF. The DNA for the CDR3 is TGTGCCAGCAGTGATGGATTCACTGAAGCTTTCTTT.

This clonotype was counted a few times. The gene calls are TRBV27 and TRBJ2-2; possible D gene TRBD2, 6 bases. With 8 bases removed from V and 7 bases from J, the gap between germline ends came to 20 bases. Per the germline V gene, CDR1 is MNHEY and CDR2 is SMNVEV (reference sequence). This CDR3 has 15 residues. The CDR3 DNA reads as TGTGCCAGCTCCCGATCCCCGGGAGTTGGCGGGGAGCTGTTTTTT. Encoded protein: CASSRSPGVGGELFF.

The V gene is TRBV5-6, the J gene TRBJ2-1; either TRBD1 or TRBD2 may fit D (5 bases each). Germline values: CDR1 SGHDT, CDR2 YYEEEE. CDR3 length: 16 amino acids. Trimming left V 2 bases short and J 4 bases short, with 16 bases between. The CDR3 is CASSFGGGAGYNEQFF. The DNA of the CDR3 is TGTGCCAGCAGCTTTGGCGGTGGGGCGGGTTACAATGAGCAGTTCTTC.

Comments on this clonotype: This may be a read error: a much more frequent sequence differs by one nucleotide. This chain links TRBV4-2 with TRBJ2-1; D is uncertain. CDR3 length equals 13 residues. The V gene lost 4 bases and the J gene lost 7 bases, with 11 bases spanning the gap. The germline gives CDR1 LGHNA, CDR2 YNFKEQ. The CDR3: CASSRSSTNEQFF. DNA for the CDR3: TGTGCCAGCAGCCGTTCCTCTACGAATGAGCAGTTCTTC.

The chain joins TRBV10-3 to TRBJ2-3; 15 positions agree with TRBD2. This CDR3 has 17 amino acids. Losses at the gene ends were 3 bases for V and 3 bases for J; bases not matched to a gene: 4. In germline, CDR1 is ENHRY, CDR2 SYGVKD. CDR3 in amino acids: CAISERTSGGATDTQYF. For the CDR3, the DNA is TGTGCCATCAGTGAACGGACTAGCGGGGGGGCAACAGATACGCAGTATTTT.

This clonotype has a handful of counts. V is TRBV4-1 and J is TRBJ2-7, with D possibly being TRBD2 (6 bases). CDR3 length: 16 residues. Germline-derived CDR1 and CDR2 are MGHRA and YSYEKL. V gave up 0 bases and J gave up 4 bases, with 16 bases separating them. The CDR3 spells CASSQEPRSSDYEQYF. For the CDR3, the DNA is TGCGCCAGCAGCCAAGAACCACGGTCTAGCGATTACGAGCAGTACTTC.

The chain combines TRBV27 with TRBJ2-7; D call uncertain. Germline V gene lookup returns CDR1 MNHEY and CDR2 SMNVEV (reference sequence). The CDR3 has 15 amino acids. V gave up 3 bases and J gave up 4 bases, with 16 bases separating them. The CDR3 DNA reads TGTGCCAGCAGTTTCCGGGCCCTAGATAGGTACGAGCAGTACTTC. This gives the protein CASSFRALDRYEQYF.

This chain uses TRBV6-1 with TRBJ2-3, with 7 bases fitting TRBD2. The CDR3 sequence is 17 residues long. In germline, CDR1 is MNHNS, CDR2 SASEGT. J was trimmed by 2 bases and V by 6 bases; bases with no gene match: 14. The CDR3 is CASSSTREGYNTDTQYF. Written as DNA, the CDR3 is TGTGCCAGCAGCTCCACCAGGGAGGGGTACAACACAGATACGCAGTATTTT.

Only a few counts were recorded for this clonotype. The rearrangement joins TRBV12-3 or TRBV12-4 to TRBJ2-7, with D perhaps matching TRBD1 or TRBD2 (5 bases each). The CDR3 is 15 residues long. Deletions cut 6 bases from V and 7 bases from J, with 22 bases between. The CDR3 sequence: CASSLMGRTRGEQYF. CDR3 DNA: TGTGCCAGCAGCCTTATGGGGCGTACCCGCGGGGAGCAGTACTTC.

This sequence joins TRBV20-1 and TRBJ1-1; 7 nucleotides align to TRBD1. Germline assignment: CDR1 DFQATT and CDR2 SNEGSKA (reference sequence). The CDR3 loop spans 14 amino acids. V shed 7 bases, J shed 5 bases, and the junction held 13 bases outside the gene matches. CDR3 DNA sequence: TGCAGTGTCTTGCCCACAGGGGTGAGGACTGAAGCTTTCTTT. Its protein product is CSVLPTGVRTEAFF.

V is TRBV20-1 and J is TRBJ1-2, with 10 bases lining up with TRBD1. V was pared by 5 bases and J by 1 base, with 4 bases of the junction left unmatched. CDR1 DFQATT and CDR2 SNEGSKA come from the germline V gene (reference sequence). CDR3 size: 14 residues. CDR3 DNA: TGCAGTGCTTTCGACAGGGGGCTTAACTATGGCTACACCTTC. It specifies CSAFDRGLNYGYTF.